This T cell receptor beta chain comes out of a study of blood T cell repertoires in COVID-19. This CDR3 comprises 16 residues. The ends lost 0 bases at V and 5 bases at J; junction bases unmatched: 7. CDR1 SGHRS and CDR2 YFSETQ come from the germline V gene. Libraries were prepared by immunoSEQ multiplex PCR; TCRdb keeps only in-frame clonotypes and omits some of them. The sample holds 20,000 or so clones, 85% seen once. The TCR originated in a man older than 75 with acute or convalescent COVID-19. Material for sequencing was peripheral blood. The chain couples TRBV5-1 to TRBJ2-1; 8 bases match TRBD2. Here the CDR3 reads CASSLVAGGPHNEQFF. The CDR3 DNA reads as TGCGCCAGCAGCTTGGTGGCGGGGGGTCCCCACAATGAGCAGTTCTTC. Variable domain in full (rest from reference TRBV5-1 and TRBJ2-1): KAGVTQTPRYLIKTRGQQVTLSCSPISGHRSVSWYQQTPGQGLQFLFEYFSETQRNKGNFPGRFSGRQFSNSRSEMNVSTLELGDSALYLCASSLVAGGPHNEQFFGPGTRLTVL.